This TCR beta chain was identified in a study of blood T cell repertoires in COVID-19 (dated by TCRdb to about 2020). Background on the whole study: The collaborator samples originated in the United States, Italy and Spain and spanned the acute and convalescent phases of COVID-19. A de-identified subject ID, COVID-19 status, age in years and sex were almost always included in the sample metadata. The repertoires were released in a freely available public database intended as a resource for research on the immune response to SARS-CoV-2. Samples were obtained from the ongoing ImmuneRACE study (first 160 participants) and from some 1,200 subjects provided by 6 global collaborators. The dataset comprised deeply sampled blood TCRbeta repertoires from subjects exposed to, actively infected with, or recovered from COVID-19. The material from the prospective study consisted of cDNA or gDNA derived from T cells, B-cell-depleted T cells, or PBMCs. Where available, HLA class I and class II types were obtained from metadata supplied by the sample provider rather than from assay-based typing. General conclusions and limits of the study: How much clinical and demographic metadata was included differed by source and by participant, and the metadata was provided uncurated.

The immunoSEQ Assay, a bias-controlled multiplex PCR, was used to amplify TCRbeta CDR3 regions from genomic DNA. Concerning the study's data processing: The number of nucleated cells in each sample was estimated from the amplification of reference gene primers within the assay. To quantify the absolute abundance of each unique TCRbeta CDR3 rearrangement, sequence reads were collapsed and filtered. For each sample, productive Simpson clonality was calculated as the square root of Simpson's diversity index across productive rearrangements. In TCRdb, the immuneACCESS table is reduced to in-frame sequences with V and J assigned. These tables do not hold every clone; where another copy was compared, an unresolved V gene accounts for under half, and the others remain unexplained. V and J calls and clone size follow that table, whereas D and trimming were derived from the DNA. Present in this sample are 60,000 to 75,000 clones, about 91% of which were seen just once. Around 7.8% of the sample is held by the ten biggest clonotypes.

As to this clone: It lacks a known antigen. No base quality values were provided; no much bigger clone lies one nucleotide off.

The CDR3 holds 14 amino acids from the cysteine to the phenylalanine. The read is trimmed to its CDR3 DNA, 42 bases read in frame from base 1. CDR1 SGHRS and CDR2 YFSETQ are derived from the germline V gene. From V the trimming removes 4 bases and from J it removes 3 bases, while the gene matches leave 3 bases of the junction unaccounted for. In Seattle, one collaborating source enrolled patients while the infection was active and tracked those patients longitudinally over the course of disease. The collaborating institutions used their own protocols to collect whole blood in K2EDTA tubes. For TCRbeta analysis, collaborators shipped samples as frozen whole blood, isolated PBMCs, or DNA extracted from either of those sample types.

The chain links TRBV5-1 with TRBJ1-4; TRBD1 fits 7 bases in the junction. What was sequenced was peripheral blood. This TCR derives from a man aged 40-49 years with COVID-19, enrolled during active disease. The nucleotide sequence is TGCGCCAGCAGCCCGGGACAGCCTAATGAAAAACTGTTTTTT. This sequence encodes CASSPGQPNEKLFF. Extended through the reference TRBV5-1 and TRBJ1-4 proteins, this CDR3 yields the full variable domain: KAGVTQTPRYLIKTRGQQVTLSCSPISGHRSVSWYQQTPGQGLQFLFEYFSETQRNKGNFPGRFSGRQFSNSRSEMNVSTLELGDSALYLCASSPGQPNEKLFFGSGTQLSVL.